Described below is a single T cell receptor (beta chain) sequence and its context. What this receptor recognizes is not known. This could be a read error, since a much larger clone is one nucleotide away. Other DNA sequences within the sample encode an identical CDR3. The library was obtained by PCR. TCRdb names Illumina HiSeq 4000 as the instrument used. High-throughput sequencing was used to profile the TCR beta-chain CDR3 region of every patient. The study's own analysis went as follows. The researchers built a classifier to tell apart papillary thyroid cancer patients with distant metastasis, based on CDR3 differences among clinicopathological groups. The Shannon index was used to assess repertoire diversity, and the Morisita-Horn index was used to assess tumor-blood repertoire similarity. Using fastp trimming at Q25 and MiXCR clonotype assembly, TCRdb reanalyzed the public sequencing data and kept in-frame beta chains. TCRdb's processing, not the authors', yielded these V and J calls. This sample lists 15,000 or so clones; around 3.9% were detected once. The top ten clones comprise 27% of the sample.

The data were taken from a study of metastatic and nonmetastatic thyroid tumors (dated by TCRdb to the early 2020s). For context, the study as a whole: Repertoires from peripheral blood and from tumor or nodule tissue samples of malignant and benign thyroid patients were compared. Study-level results and caveats: In both blood and tumor samples, TCR beta diversity was reported to be significantly higher in malignant tumors than in benign nodules.

Before undergoing thyroid surgery, none of the patients had been given any kind of treatment. Using T-cell receptor beta sequencing, the researchers looked back retrospectively at clinical samples from patients, gathered between the early 2010s and the late 2010s. Spanning cysteine to phenylalanine, the CDR3 consists of 13 amino acids. Kept here is only the CDR3 DNA, which spans 39 bases and is read in frame from base 1. CDR1 and CDR2, looked up from the germline V gene (reference sequence), are MNHEY and SMNVEV. At the junction V is shortened by 6 bases and J by 3 bases, with 8 bases in between. The receptor was isolated from a female donor with papillary thyroid cancer or a benign thyroid nodule (not recorded which). Some clones in this sample may be carry-over from other donors' samples. Rearrangement joined TRBV27 to TRBJ2-2; no D gene can be assigned with confidence. Sample: tumor tissue. The nucleotide sequence reads as follows: TGTGCCAGCAGCATTTACGACACCGGGGAGCTGTTTTTT. Translation gives CASSIYDTGELFF.